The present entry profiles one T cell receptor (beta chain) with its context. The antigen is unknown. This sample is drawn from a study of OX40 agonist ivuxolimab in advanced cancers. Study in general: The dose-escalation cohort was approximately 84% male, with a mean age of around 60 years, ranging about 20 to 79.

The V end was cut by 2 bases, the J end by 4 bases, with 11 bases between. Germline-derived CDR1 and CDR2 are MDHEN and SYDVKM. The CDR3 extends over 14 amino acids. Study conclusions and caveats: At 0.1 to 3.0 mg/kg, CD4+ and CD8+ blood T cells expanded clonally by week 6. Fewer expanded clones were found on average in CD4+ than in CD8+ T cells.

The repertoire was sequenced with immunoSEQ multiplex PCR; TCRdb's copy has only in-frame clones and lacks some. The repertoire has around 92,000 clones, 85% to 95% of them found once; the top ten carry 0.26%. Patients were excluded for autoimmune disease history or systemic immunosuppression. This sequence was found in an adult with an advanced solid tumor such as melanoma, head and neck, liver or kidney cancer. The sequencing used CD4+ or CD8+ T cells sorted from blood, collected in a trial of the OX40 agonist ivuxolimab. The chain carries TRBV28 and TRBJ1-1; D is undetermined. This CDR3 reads CASSLASYSTEAFF. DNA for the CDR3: TGTGCCAGCAGTTTAGCGTCGTATAGCACTGAAGCTTTCTTT. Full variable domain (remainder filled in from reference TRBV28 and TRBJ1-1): DVKVTQSSRYLVKRTGEKVFLECVQDMDHENMFWYRQDPGLGLRLIYFSYDVKMKEKGDIPEGYSVSREKKERFSLILESASTNQTSMYLCASSLASYSTEAFFGQGTRLTVV.